The 19 T cell receptor beta chains below come from one sample, sequenced in a study of radiation and T cells in renal cell carcinoma. Only in-frame clones appear in the TCRdb table, and some are missing; sequencing was by immunoSEQ multiplex PCR. The sample includes about 130,000 clones, roughly 90% of them seen just once. Regarding time point: baseline pretreatment blood. Treatment meaning: 15 Gy SBRT to primary tumor, nephrectomy 4 weeks later. Specimen: blood, collected from a patient whose treatment included radiotherapy and nephrectomy. These receptors were collected from a woman aged 45-60 years with renal cell carcinoma.

The V and J genes are TRBV5-1 and TRBJ1-6, with 8 bases identical to TRBD1. Germline CDR1 is SGHRS and CDR2 is YFSETQ. Trimming at V came to 0 bases and at J to 10 bases, leaving 9 bases not matched to a gene. This CDR3 is 16 amino acids long. The CDR3 nucleotides read TGCGCCAGCAGCTTGGGCCGGAACAGGGGGAACTCACCCCTCCACTTT. This gives the protein CASSLGRNRGNSPLHF.

The chain joins TRBV19 to TRBJ2-1; D gene ambiguous. The V gene's germline CDR1 is LNHDA and CDR2 SQIVND (reference sequence). The CDR3 contains 14 residues. V was cut by 5 bases and J by 8 bases, with 16 bases left in between. CDR3 amino acids: CASSLRVQWDEQFF. The CDR3 DNA sequence: TGTGCCAGTAGTCTCCGGGTCCAATGGGATGAGCAGTTCTTC. Variable domain in full (rest from reference TRBV19 and TRBJ2-1): DGGITQSPKYLFRKEGQNVTLSCEQNLNHDAMYWYRQDPGQGLRLIYYSQIVNDFQKGDIAEGYSVSREKKESFPLTVTSAQKNPTAFYLCASSLRVQWDEQFFGPGTRLTVL.

The chain combines TRBV5-4 with TRBJ2-5, with a tentative D call TRBD2 (6 bases). The length of the CDR3 is 16 residues. The V end lost 4 bases, the J end lost 4 bases, and 20 bases lay between the germline ends. Germline CDR1 SGHNT, CDR2 YYREEE (reference sequence). The CDR3 coding sequence is TGTGCCAGCAGCACCGGGGGAGCGGGCCTCCGAGAGACCCAGTACTTC. Protein sequence: CASSTGGAGLRETQYF.

The V and J genes are TRBV7-6 and TRBJ2-5; possible D gene TRBD1, 7 bases. CDR1 is SGHVS, CDR2 FNYEAQ, per germline. The CDR3 runs 16 residues. Trimming pared 5 bases from V and 4 bases from J, leaving 20 bases between. As DNA, the CDR3 is TGTGCCAGCAGCCCAGGGGGGCCAACGAAAGGAGAGACCCAGTACTTC. Translated: CASSPGGPTKGETQYF.

The CDR3 region is CASSTRGRTEAFF. Written as DNA, the CDR3 is TGTGCCAGCAGCACTCGGGGTCGGACTGAAGCTTTCTTT. The chain uses TRBV6-6 and TRBJ1-1, with D uncertain. Germline loops: CDR1 MNHNY, CDR2 SVGAGI (reference sequence). This CDR3 comprises 13 residues. The V end lost 6 bases, the J end lost 5 bases, and 13 bases lay between the germline ends.

This clone was found a few times. The chain links TRBV19 to TRBJ2-7; D is undetermined. Germline CDR1 is LNHDA and CDR2 is SQIVND (reference sequence). The V and J ends lost 3 bases and 6 bases respectively, with 12 bases between them. There are 13 residues in the CDR3. This CDR3 reads CASSIVGSVEQYF. The CDR3 region has the DNA TGTGCCAGTAGTATTGTAGGTTCGGTCGAGCAGTACTTC. The whole variable domain, filled in from reference TRBV19 and TRBJ2-7, reads DGGITQSPKYLFRKEGQNVTLSCEQNLNHDAMYWYRQDPGQGLRLIYYSQIVNDFQKGDIAEGYSVSREKKESFPLTVTSAQKNPTAFYLCASSIVGSVEQYFGPGTRLTVT.

The chain links TRBV7-2 to TRBJ2-1; TRBD2 matches at 7 bases. Trimming cost V 5 bases and J 2 bases; bases outside gene matches: 9. The CDR3 runs to 16 residues. Germline loops: CDR1 SGHTA, CDR2 FQGNSA. The CDR3 sequence: CASSISGGGTYNEQFF. The CDR3 DNA reads as TGTGCCAGCAGCATAAGTGGCGGGGGTACCTACAATGAGCAGTTCTTC. Full variable domain (remainder filled in from reference TRBV7-2 and TRBJ2-1): GAGVSQSPSNKVTEKGKDVELRCDPISGHTALYWYRQSLGQGLEFLIYFQGNSAPDKSGLPSDRFSAERTGGSVSTLTIQRTQQEDSAVYLCASSISGGGTYNEQFFGPGTRLTVL.

This chain connects TRBV7-9 to TRBJ1-2; D is unresolved. The V end lost 5 bases, the J end lost 1 base, and 17 bases lay between the germline ends. Looked up from germline, CDR1 is SEHNR and CDR2 is FQNEAQ (reference sequence). CDR3 length: 16 amino acids. The CDR3 coding sequence is TGTGCCAGCAGCCCAACACTGGGAGGGTATAACTATGGCTACACCTTC. Amino acids: CASSPTLGGYNYGYTF.

This chain uses TRBV4-1 with TRBJ2-6, with D unresolved. Per the germline V gene, CDR1 is MGHRA and CDR2 is YSYEKL. The CDR3 length is 17 residues. With 5 bases removed from V and 0 bases from J, the gap between germline ends came to 14 bases. The CDR3 spells CASSADRTGSGANVLTF. The CDR3 bases are TGCGCCAGCAGCGCGGACCGGACCGGCTCTGGGGCCAACGTCCTGACTTTC.

This clone has only a few counts. J is TRBJ2-3 and V is TRBV9; no clear D. From germline, CDR1 is SGDLS and CDR2 YYNGEE. This CDR3 has 14 amino acids. The V gene lost 4 bases and the J gene lost 0 bases, with 9 bases spanning the gap. CDR3 region: CASSPQPSTDTQYF. The CDR3 bases are TGTGCCAGCAGCCCCCAACCTAGCACAGATACGCAGTATTTT.

This sequence joins TRBV4-3 and TRBJ2-3, with D possibly TRBD2 on 7 matching bases. CDR3 length equals 15 residues. Trimming stripped 4 bases from V and 4 bases from J, with 15 bases between. From germline, CDR1 is LGHNA and CDR2 YSLEER. CDR3 sequence (DNA): TGCGCCAGCAGCCTGGGGGGGCCAGCGGCAGATACGCAGTATTTT. This codes for CASSLGGPAADTQYF.

This clone came up once. The V and J genes are TRBV6-4 and TRBJ2-3; 8 bases map to TRBD2. Germline V CDR1 and CDR2: MRHNA, SNTAGT. The CDR3 length is 15 residues. V dropped 4 bases and J dropped 1; count of bases not matched to a gene: 4. This CDR3 reads CASSGGAGGTDTQYF. CDR3 sequence (DNA): TGTGCCAGCAGTGGTGGAGCGGGGGGCACAGATACGCAGTATTTT.

The gene calls are TRBV11-2 and TRBJ2-7; D is uncertain. This CDR3 has 11 residues. V was trimmed by 5 bases and J by 9 bases, leaving 11 bases between them. CDR1 and CDR2 (germline): SGHAT, FQNNGV. As DNA, the CDR3 is TGTGCCAGCAGCGCCAGTAATAGGCAGTACTTC. As protein: CASSASNRQYF.

V usage is TRBV5-1 and J usage is TRBJ2-7, with D tentatively TRBD1 or TRBD2 (5 bases each). Germline V gives CDR1 SGHRS, CDR2 YFSETQ. The CDR3 sequence is 14 residues long. Trimming shortened V by 4 bases and J by 2 bases, and 13 bases separated the two germline ends. The CDR3 region is CASSPGIGAYEQYF. CDR3 DNA: TGCGCCAGCAGCCCGGGGATAGGGGCCTACGAGCAGTACTTC.

The genes are TRBV19 and TRBJ1-2, with D maybe TRBD1 (5 bases). The germline gives CDR1 LNHDA, CDR2 SQIVND (reference sequence). The CDR3 covers 13 residues. V was trimmed by 3 bases and J by 4 bases, leaving 9 bases between them. The CDR3 nucleotides read TGTGCCAGTAGTATGGACATAGGCTATGGCTACACCTTC. Amino acid sequence: CASSMDIGYGYTF.

This rearrangement joins TRBV11-2 to TRBJ2-6; D not resolved. V was trimmed by 1 base and J by 0 bases, leaving 13 bases between them. The CDR3 loop spans 18 amino acids. Germline V lookup: CDR1 SGHAT, CDR2 FQNNGV. CDR3 sequence (DNA): TGTGCCAGCAGCTTAGTCGGCGATTGGGGCTCTGGGGCCAACGTCCTGACTTTC. Translated, it gives CASSLVGDWGSGANVLTF.

The rearrangement uses TRBV6-6 and TRBJ2-3; weak D call: TRBD2 (5 bases). V shed 2 bases and J shed 0 bases, with 6 bases lying between them. The CDR3 has 14 amino acids. The germline V gene encodes CDR1 MNHNY and CDR2 SVGAGI (reference sequence). The CDR3 nucleotides read TGTGCCAGCAGTTACGGCGGGAGCACAGATACGCAGTATTTT. This gives the protein CASSYGGSTDTQYF.

V is TRBV15 and J is TRBJ1-5; 8 bases align to TRBD1. CDR1 is LNHNV, CDR2 YYDKDF, per germline (reference sequence). V gave up 5 bases and J gave up 1 base; unmatched junction bases: 19. The CDR3 covers 20 residues. The CDR3 DNA follows: TGTGCCACCAGCGGAAATATTGGGGCAGGGGGCGTAGGAAGCAATCAGCCCCAGCATTTT. It specifies CATSGNIGAGGVGSNQPQHF.

The chain employs TRBV11-2 and TRBJ2-4; D remains unclear. Per germline, CDR1 SGHAT and CDR2 FQNNGV. There are 15 residues in the CDR3. The V end lost 1 base, the J end lost 2 bases, and 9 bases lay between the germline ends. The CDR3 sequence is CASSLGHNSKNIQYF. Here the CDR3 DNA reads TGTGCCAGCAGCTTAGGTCACAACTCCAAAAACATTCAGTACTTC.